The 3 T cell receptor beta chains in this list originate from one sample, sequenced in a study of T cells expressing NK-cell markers. Each CDR3 protein gets one entry in TCRdb, which reprocessed the 5' RACE reads and gives no DNA. The sample data list about 460,000 distinct CDR3 sequences. Sequencing was performed on blood T cells: a sorted CD56 or NKG2C T cell subset, CD4+ or CD8+ T cells, or bulk PBMC T cells (not recorded which). The receptors shown here come from a woman between 45 and 65 years old in good health.

J is TRBJ2-2 and V is TRBV19. There are 14 residues in the CDR3. Germline CDR1 reads LNHDA; CDR2 reads SQIVND (reference sequence). Here the CDR3 reads CASSAPVNTGELFF.

The J gene is TRBJ2-1, the V gene TRBV7-8. This CDR3 spans 13 amino acids. Per the germline V gene, CDR1 is SGHVS and CDR2 is FQNEAQ. CDR3 residues: CASSSVRRDEQFF.

V usage is TRBV7-9 and J usage is TRBJ2-1; checking the TCRdb D call of TRBD2 is not possible without DNA. This CDR3 region has 15 residues. Germline V gives CDR1 SEHNR, CDR2 FQNEAQ (reference sequence). CDR3 sequence: CASSKIAGESNEQFF.